A single sample gave rise to the 18 T cell receptor beta chains below, sequenced in a study of T cell responses to AZD1222 COVID-19 vaccine. Here immunoSEQ multiplex PCR was the method, and the copy in TCRdb shows in-frame clones only, minus some. This table holds roughly 140,000 clones, approximately 78% found once. Material: peripheral blood, obtained on day 0 of MenACWY control vaccination. The receptor set was obtained from an adult in good health.

The chain employs TRBV11-2 and TRBJ1-4, with D hard to call. Germline CDR1 is SGHAT and CDR2 is FQNNGV. V lost 0 bases, J lost 5 bases, and 10 bases lay in between. This CDR3 is built from 15 residues. The CDR3 DNA reads as TGTGCCAGCAGCTTAGAGTTCGATCCGAATGAAAAACTGTTTTTT. Protein product: CASSLEFDPNEKLFF. The variable domain in full, with the rest retrieved from reference TRBV11-2 and TRBJ1-4, is EAGVAQSPRYKIIEKRQSVAFWCNPISGHATLYWYQQILGQGPKLLIQFQNNGVVDDSQLPKDRFSAERLKGVDSTLKIQPAKLEDSAVYLCASSLEFDPNEKLFFGSGTQLSVL.

The chain has TRBV18 and TRBJ1-2; the D gene is possibly TRBD1 (6 bases). The V gene's germline CDR1 is KGHSH and CDR2 LQKENI. The CDR3 covers 13 residues. With 6 bases removed from V and 6 bases from J, the gap between germline ends came to 14 bases. The CDR3 is CASSQQGGNGYTF. The CDR3 nucleotides are TGTGCCAGCTCGCAACAGGGAGGGAATGGCTACACCTTC.

Comments on this clone: Other DNA sequences within the sample encode an identical CDR3. The chain carries TRBV14 and TRBJ2-1; D gene unclear. There are 12 residues in the CDR3. CDR1 is SGHDN, CDR2 FVKESK, per germline. Between the trimmed V and J ends, which lost 4 bases and 5 bases, there was a span of 6 bases. Here the CDR3 reads CASSPSHNEQFF. CDR3 coding DNA: TGTGCCAGCAGCCCGAGCCACAATGAGCAGTTCTTC.

The V call is TRBV19, the J call TRBJ2-1; 9 nucleotides agree with TRBD1. The CDR3 has 15 residues. The trim removed 3 bases at V and 7 bases at J, leaving 7 bases unmatched. Germline assignment: CDR1 LNHDA and CDR2 SQIVND (reference sequence). In nucleotides, the CDR3 is TGTGCCAGTAGTATGGGCCGTGACAGGGGGAATGAGCAGTTCTTC. Residues: CASSMGRDRGNEQFF.

This chain joins TRBV4-1 and TRBJ1-1; the D is unclear. CDR1 and CDR2 (germline): MGHRA, YSYEKL. The V gene lost 1 base and the J gene lost 4 bases, with 7 bases spanning the gap. The CDR3 length is 13 residues. CDR3 coding DNA: TGCGCCAGCAGCCAAGGCCGGGTCACTGAAGCTTTCTTT. This translates into CASSQGRVTEAFF.

This sequence joins TRBV27 and TRBJ2-7, with a tentative D call TRBD2 (5 bases). Per the germline V gene, CDR1 is MNHEY and CDR2 is SMNVEV (reference sequence). Trimming left V 5 bases short and J 0 bases short, with 17 bases between. The CDR3 is made up of 16 amino acids. CDR3: CASSPRVALSSYEQYF. The DNA of the CDR3 is TGTGCCAGCAGTCCCCGAGTAGCGCTAAGCTCCTACGAGCAGTACTTC.

This clone was seen a single time. The chain combines TRBV5-1 with TRBJ1-2, with D tentatively TRBD1 (5 bases). Trimming left V 4 bases short and J 3 bases short, with 13 bases between. Germline V gene sequence: CDR1 SGHRS, CDR2 YFSETQ. This CDR3 region has 14 residues. The CDR3 DNA sequence: TGCGCCAGCAGCACCGGGACTTATGACTATGGCTACACCTTC. This translates into CASSTGTYDYGYTF.

V and J are TRBV14 and TRBJ1-6, with 8 bases fitting TRBD1. The CDR3 totals 16 residues. The trim removed 5 bases at V and 7 bases at J, leaving 10 bases unmatched. Germline-derived CDR1 and CDR2 are SGHDN and FVKESK. CDR3 loop: CASSKRTGLGNSPLHF. CDR3 DNA: TGTGCCAGCAGCAAACGGACAGGGTTGGGGAATTCACCCCTCCACTTT.

The chain uses TRBV11-2 and TRBJ1-2; D not resolved. The CDR3 totals 12 residues. The V and J ends lost 3 bases and 8 bases respectively, with 10 bases between them. CDR1 and CDR2 from the germline V gene are SGHAT and FQNNGV. The DNA for the CDR3 is TGTGCCAGCAGCTTCCGGGGTGGGGGCTACACCTTC. Translated: CASSFRGGGYTF. Together with reference TRBV11-2 and TRBJ1-2, the CDR3 gives the full variable domain: EAGVAQSPRYKIIEKRQSVAFWCNPISGHATLYWYQQILGQGPKLLIQFQNNGVVDDSQLPKDRFSAERLKGVDSTLKIQPAKLEDSAVYLCASSFRGGGYTFGSGTRLTVV.

The rearrangement links TRBV5-4 to TRBJ1-2; D uncertain. The CDR3 is made up of 14 amino acids. Germline lookup yields CDR1 SGHNT and CDR2 YYREEE (reference sequence). Between the trimmed V and J ends, which lost 5 bases and 0 bases, there was a span of 11 bases. This chain's CDR3 is CASRESGANYGYTF. The CDR3 DNA sequence: TGTGCCAGCAGGGAGTCCGGAGCTAACTATGGCTACACCTTC.

This clone was counted a single time. The rearrangement joins TRBV7-9 to TRBJ2-1, with TRBD2 matching 9 bases. J gave up 7 bases and V 2 bases, and 6 bases lay outside the gene matches. The CDR3 covers 15 residues. Germline-derived CDR1 and CDR2 are SEHNR and FQNEAQ (reference sequence). CDR3 coding DNA: TGTGCCAGCAGCTTAAGAGTAGCGGGGGCAAATGAGCAGTTCTTC. It encodes CASSLRVAGANEQFF.

The V call is TRBV12-3 or TRBV12-4, the J call TRBJ2-7, with 7 bases fitting TRBD2. V lost 1 base and J lost 3; bases outside the gene matches: 0. The CDR3 covers 13 residues. The CDR3 bases are TGTGCCAGCAGTTTAGGGGGGGGCTACGAGCAGTACTTC. Its protein product is CASSLGGGYEQYF.

The genes are TRBV29-1 and TRBJ2-1, with 12 bases aligning to TRBD2. The junction had 6 bases not matched to a gene; V was cut back by 6 bases and J by 6 bases. The CDR3 has 14 residues. CDR1 is SQVTM, CDR2 ANQGSEA, per germline. CDR3 in amino acids: CSVLTSGGINEQFF. The CDR3 coding sequence is TGCAGCGTCCTGACTAGCGGGGGAATCAATGAGCAGTTCTTC.

The chain couples TRBV29-1 to TRBJ2-3; D gene uncertain. The germline V gene has CDR1 SQVTM and CDR2 ANQGSEA. CDR3 size: 15 residues. Trimming took 3 bases from V and 0 from J, leaving 13 bases between them. The CDR3 nucleotides are TGCAGCGTTGACCAGAGTGGGATCAGCACAGATACGCAGTATTTT. It codes for CSVDQSGISTDTQYF.

The chain links TRBV7-9 to TRBJ1-1, with 7 bases matching TRBD1. Germline values: CDR1 SEHNR, CDR2 FQNEAQ (reference sequence). The trim removed 5 bases at V and 0 bases at J, leaving 3 bases unmatched. This CDR3 region has 14 residues. The CDR3 region has the DNA TGTGCCAGCAGCCCGACAGGGTTGAACACTGAAGCTTTCTTT. It encodes CASSPTGLNTEAFF.

The chain carries TRBV19 and TRBJ2-5; D remains unclear. The CDR3 loop spans 13 amino acids. Germline V gene sequence: CDR1 LNHDA, CDR2 SQIVND (reference sequence). Trimming cost V 6 bases and J 5 bases, with 13 bases left between them. In DNA form, the CDR3 reads TGTGCCAGTAGCCGAGTCATGGCGGAGACCCAGTACTTC. Protein product: CASSRVMAETQYF.

This rearrangement joins TRBV7-8 to TRBJ1-3; the D gene is possibly TRBD1 (5 bases). CDR3 size: 14 residues. The V gene's germline CDR1 is SGHVS and CDR2 FQNEAQ. V lost 2 bases and J lost 4, with 9 bases in between. The CDR3 here is CASSLLGAGNTIYF. Written as DNA, the CDR3 is TGTGCCAGCAGCTTATTAGGGGCGGGAAACACCATATATTTT. Full variable domain (rest looked up from reference TRBV7-8 and TRBJ1-3): GAGVSQSPRYKVAKRGQDVALRCDPISGHVSLFWYQQALGQGPEFLTYFQNEAQLDKSGLPSDRFFAERPEGSVSTLKIQRTQQEDSAVYLCASSLLGAGNTIYFGEGSWLTVV.

J is TRBJ1-2 and V is TRBV15; weak D call: TRBD1 (6 bases). The CDR3 runs to 13 residues. Deletions cut 5 bases from V and 1 base from J, with 8 bases between. Germline-derived CDR1 and CDR2 are LNHNV and YYDKDF (reference sequence). CDR3 protein: CATSQQGNYGYTF. The DNA for the CDR3 is TGTGCCACCAGCCAACAGGGTAACTATGGCTACACCTTC.